A selection of T cell receptor beta chains follows, all from one sample in a study of T cells in localized non-small cell lung cancer. The method was immunoSEQ multiplex PCR; TCRdb's version includes in-frame clones alone and lacks a portion of them. Here the sample spans about 64,000 clones, about four fifths being singletons. The material sequenced was PBMCs, taken before any cancer treatment. Every receptor here comes from a man aged 35 to 69 with stage II lung adenocarcinoma. Both conserved end residues are part of each CDR3. Fields, in order: CDR3 length, D gene, J gene, clone size, V gene, CDR3 protein, CDR3 DNA. D genes are given only for firm matches. A row's size may be missing; if present it is once, few, many or a size class.

10 NA TRBJ1-1 few TRBV20-1 CSASEPEAFF TGCAGTGCTAGCGAGCCTGAAGCTTTCTTT
16 TRBD1 TRBJ1-2 NA TRBV6-5 CASSYLRTGGGYGYTF TGTGCCAGCAGTTACCTACGGACAGGGGGAGGGTATGGCTACACCTTC
15 TRBD1 TRBJ1-3 few TRBV5-5 CASSRDRNSGNTIYF TGTGCCAGCAGCCGGGACAGGAACTCTGGAAACACCATATATTTT
14 NA TRBJ1-1 few TRBV4-1 CASSPQRGFTEAFF TGCGCCAGCAGCCCCCAGAGGGGTTTTACTGAAGCTTTCTTT
16 NA TRBJ1-2 NA TRBV4-1 CASSQGLGPSNYGYTF TGCGCCAGCAGCCAGGGGCTCGGGCCCTCTAACTATGGCTACACCTTC
13 NA TRBJ2-7 NA TRBV11-2 CASSPGESYEQYF TGTGCCAGCAGCCCGGGGGAAAGCTACGAGCAGTACTTC
13 NA TRBJ2-1 NA TRBV9 CASSVDGPSQQFF TGTGCCAGCAGCGTCGACGGGCCCTCCCAGCAGTTCTTC
15 TRBD2 TRBJ2-2 NA TRBV29-1 CSFSSGLAGTGELFF TGCAGCTTTTCGTCGGGACTAGCGGGGACCGGGGAGCTGTTTTTT
14 TRBD2 TRBJ2-1 few TRBV29-1 CSVVPSGRGGEQFF TGCAGCGTTGTCCCCAGCGGGAGGGGGGGTGAGCAGTTCTTC
14 NA TRBJ1-1 NA TRBV18 CASSPNRVNTEAFF TGTGCCAGCTCACCGAACAGGGTTAACACTGAAGCTTTCTTT
17 NA TRBJ1-4 NA TRBV4-1 CASSQVDIGMLNEKLFF TGCGCCAGCAGCCAAGTCGATATAGGAATGCTTAATGAAAAACTGTTTTTT
16 TRBD1 TRBJ2-2 NA TRBV6-1 CASSESGQGGTGELFF TGTGCCAGCAGTGAATCTGGACAGGGGGGGACCGGGGAGCTGTTTTTT
13 NA TRBJ2-7 once TRBV7-3 CASSLTDSYEQYF TGTGCCAGCAGCTTAACGGATTCCTACGAGCAGTACTTC
14 NA TRBJ1-2 NA TRBV10-2 CASSESLRANGYTF TGCGCCAGCAGTGAGTCGTTAAGGGCCAATGGCTACACCTTC
17 TRBD1 TRBJ1-3 NA TRBV4-1 CASSQNPGGSSGNTIYF TGCGCCAGCAGCCAAAACCCAGGGGGGTCCTCTGGAAACACCATATATTTT
13 TRBD1 TRBJ2-2 few TRBV19 CAVGQGAGGELFF TGTGCCGTGGGGCAGGGGGCTGGCGGGGAGCTGTTTTTT
16 NA TRBJ2-2 once TRBV19 CASSPSSGVGTGELFF TGTGCCAGTAGTCCTTCCAGTGGAGTTGGCACCGGGGAGCTGTTTTTT
11 NA TRBJ1-1 NA TRBV19 CASRGSAEAFF TGTGCCAGTAGGGGTAGCGCTGAAGCTTTCTTT
14 NA TRBJ2-6 NA TRBV6-1 CASTTGSGANVLTF TGTGCCAGCACCACAGGCTCTGGGGCCAACGTCCTGACTTTC
15 TRBD1 TRBJ1-3 NA TRBV29-1 CSVVEDRAKGNTIYF TGCAGCGTTGTAGAGGACAGGGCAAAAGGAAACACCATATATTTT
17 NA TRBJ1-4 once TRBV5-1 CASSLRPIAATNEKLFF TGCGCCAGCAGCCTTCGACCAATTGCGGCAACTAATGAAAAACTGTTTTTT
15 TRBD1 TRBJ2-2 NA TRBV29-1 CSVAGTGGNTGELFF TGCAGCGTAGCCGGGACAGGGGGCAACACCGGGGAGCTGTTTTTT
15 NA TRBJ1-1 few TRBV5-4 CASSFTPDGNTEAFF TGTGCCAGCAGCTTCACTCCGGACGGGAACACTGAAGCTTTCTTT
17 NA TRBJ1-1 many TRBV2 CASSVGGTVLLNTEAFF TGTGCCAGCAGTGTAGGCGGCACGGTTCTATTGAACACTGAAGCTTTCTTT
14 NA TRBJ1-5 NA TRBV18 CASSLRDGNQPQHF TGTGCCAGCTCACTACGGGACGGCAATCAGCCCCAGCATTTT
17 TRBD1 TRBJ1-2 NA TRBV27 CASSLVGQGLPLGGYTF TGTGCCAGCAGTTTAGTGGGACAGGGGCTCCCCTTGGGAGGCTACACCTTC
15 NA TRBJ1-3 once TRBV6-5 CASSLGDISGNTIYF TGTGCCAGCAGTTTAGGAGACATCTCTGGAAACACCATATATTTT
12 NA TRBJ1-1 few TRBV19 CASKSGPGRAFF TGTGCCAGTAAGTCCGGTCCCGGCAGGGCTTTCTTT
13 TRBD1 TRBJ1-4 once TRBV6-5 CASSYLDRDKLFF TGTGCCAGCAGTTACTTGGACAGGGACAAACTGTTTTTT
14 NA TRBJ2-2 NA TRBV12-5 CASGLPGETGELFF TGTGCTAGTGGTTTACCGGGAGAAACCGGGGAGCTGTTTTTT
16 TRBD1 TRBJ2-1 NA TRBV4-1 CASSKQQGGAYNEQFF TGCGCCAGCAGCAAACAACAGGGGGGCGCCTACAATGAGCAGTTCTTC
14 NA TRBJ1-2 NA TRBV7-2 CASSLDTASYGYTF TGTGCCAGCAGCTTAGATACGGCTAGCTATGGCTACACCTTC
15 TRBD2 TRBJ2-1 NA TRBV6-5 CASSKRLAGPNEQFF TGTGCCAGCAGTAAGCGACTAGCGGGGCCCAATGAGCAGTTCTTC
17 TRBD2 TRBJ2-1 NA TRBV4-2 CASSQDHLAGGYNEQFF TGTGCCAGCAGCCAAGATCATCTAGCGGGAGGCTACAATGAGCAGTTCTTC
14 TRBD1 TRBJ2-7 NA TRBV6-1 CASSLTGAPDEQYF TGTGCCAGCAGTTTGACAGGGGCCCCAGACGAGCAGTACTTC
15 NA TRBJ1-1 NA TRBV5-8 CASSVTTGRFTEAFF TGTGCCAGCAGCGTGACTACAGGGAGATTCACTGAAGCTTTCTTT
13 NA TRBJ1-5 NA TRBV2 CASRSSLNQPQHF TGTGCCAGCAGGAGCAGCCTTAATCAGCCCCAGCATTTT
17 NA TRBJ2-2 NA TRBV21-1 CASSKGDGGTNTGELFF TGTGCCAGCAGCAAAGGAGACGGGGGAACGAACACCGGGGAGCTGTTTTTT
14 TRBD1 TRBJ1-4 NA TRBV5-1 CASSLGQGNEKLFF TGCGCCAGCAGCTTGGGACAGGGTAATGAAAAACTGTTTTTT
14 NA TRBJ1-1 NA TRBV9 CASSVAQKNTEAFF TGTGCCAGCAGCGTAGCGCAGAAAAACACTGAAGCTTTCTTT
14 NA TRBJ1-2 NA TRBV2 CASSESGAGYGYTF TGTGCCAGCAGTGAGTCGGGGGCAGGTTATGGCTACACCTTC
11 NA TRBJ2-7 once TRBV6-1 CASSEPDEQYF TGTGCCAGCAGTGAACCCGACGAGCAGTACTTC
15 NA TRBJ1-5 NA TRBV5-3 CARSLFSFFNQLQHF TGTGCCAGAAGCTTGTTTTCATTCTTTAATCAGCTCCAGCATTTT
15 TRBD1 TRBJ1-2 few TRBV4-2 CASSQDDRDHYGYTF TGTGCCAGCAGCCAGGATGACAGGGATCACTATGGCTACACCTTC
15 NA TRBJ2-7 NA TRBV12-5 CASGSTRQPSYEQYF TGTGCTAGTGGCTCCACCCGACAGCCCTCCTACGAGCAGTACTTC
15 TRBD1 TRBJ2-3 NA TRBV10-3 CAISPGTGSADTQYF TGTGCCATCAGTCCCGGGACAGGGAGCGCAGATACGCAGTATTTT
12 NA TRBJ1-1 few TRBV28 CASSPRMGEAFF TGTGCCAGCAGTCCCCGGATGGGTGAAGCTTTCTTT
13 TRBD1 TRBJ2-7 medium-sized TRBV7-3 CASSPTGDGEQYF TGTGCCAGCAGCCCGACAGGGGACGGCGAGCAGTACTTC
14 NA TRBJ1-5 once TRBV6-6 CASSYPERNQPQHF TGTGCCAGCAGTTACCCGGAGCGCAATCAGCCCCAGCATTTT
15 NA TRBJ2-5 NA TRBV19 CASSILKGGQETQYF TGTGCCAGTAGTATATTAAAGGGTGGCCAAGAGACCCAGTACTTC
13 NA TRBJ1-1 few TRBV4-2 CASSQDGGRLAFF TGTGCCAGCAGCCAAGATGGGGGCCGGCTGGCTTTCTTT
14 NA TRBJ2-1 NA TRBV29-1 CSVLLGDINNEQFF TGCAGCGTCCTCTTAGGGGACATCAACAATGAGCAGTTCTTC